This section outlines one T cell receptor beta chain sequence together with its context. The sample originates from a study of T cell responses to AZD1222 COVID-19 vaccine. V lost 2 bases to trimming and J lost 6 bases, with 14 bases between them. In germline, CDR1 is MNHEY, CDR2 SVGAGI. The length of the CDR3 is 16 residues. The protocol was immunoSEQ multiplex PCR, while the TCRdb copy is restricted to in-frame clones and leaves out a portion. The sample records approximately 200,000 clones, roughly nine tenths being singletons. The source is an adult who received the AZD1222 COVID-19 vaccine. The rearrangement links TRBV6-5 to TRBJ1-6; D perhaps matches TRBD1 (5 bases). The specimen was peripheral blood, collected 28 days after the second AZD1222 dose. Written as DNA, the CDR3 is TGTGCCAGCAGTTACGTCTCGATGAGGGGTAATTCACCCCTCCACTTT. Encoded protein: CASSYVSMRGNSPLHF.